Listed below are T cell receptor beta chains from one sample, sequenced in a study of shared clonotypes between healthy human individuals. Data came from immunoSEQ multiplex PCR; TCRdb stores just in-frame clones and leaves some out. Here the sample spans some 2,000,000 clones, about 95% being singletons. The sequencing sample was made of naive CD8+ T cells sorted from blood. The receptors here all came from a young man in good health. The CDR3 runs from the conserved cysteine through the conserved F or W. A D gene is named only where the DNA matches it firmly. Clone size is not always given. Where it is, it says once, few, many or a class for expanded clones.

>TRBJ2-7|TRBD2|-|TRBV2
CASRTGTSGIEQYF
TGTGCCAGCAGGACCGGGACTAGCGGGATCGAGCAGTACTTC
>TRBJ2-3|TRBD2|-|TRBV7-9
CASTSTSGGPDTQYF
TGTGCCAGCACCTCGACTAGCGGGGGCCCAGATACGCAGTATTTT
>TRBJ1-5|-|-|TRBV21-1
CASHSGLTGWLQPQHF
TGTGCCAGCCACTCGGGCCTCACAGGATGGCTACAGCCCCAGCATTTT
>TRBJ2-5|-|-|TRBV7-6
CASSLGDGGSQTQYF
TGTGCCAGCAGCTTAGGGGACGGGGGTTCCCAGACCCAGTACTTC
>TRBJ2-5|TRBD1|-|TRBV12-5
CASGPMDRGGETQYF
TGTGCTAGTGGTCCCATGGACAGGGGTGGAGAGACCCAGTACTTC
>TRBJ1-1|-|once|TRBV7-9
CASSPETFNTEAFF
TGTGCCAGCAGCCCCGAGACCTTTAACACTGAAGCTTTCTTT
>TRBJ2-3|-|-|TRBV7-9
CASSLMTDTQYF
TGTGCCAGCAGCTTAATGACAGATACGCAGTATTTT
>TRBJ2-7|-|-|TRBV4-2
CASSQDEEEQYF
TGTGCCAGCAGCCAAGATGAAGAGGAGCAGTACTTC
>TRBJ2-7|TRBD2|-|TRBV2
CASSASLAGPYEQYF
TGTGCCAGCAGTGCATCGTTAGCGGGGCCCTACGAGCAGTACTTC
>TRBJ2-6|TRBD1|-|TRBV7-9
CASSRGQGAGGANVLTF
TGTGCCAGCAGCCGTGGGCAGGGGGCTGGAGGGGCCAACGTCCTGACTTTC
>TRBJ2-2|-|-|TRBV6-6
CASTNTGELFF
TGTGCCAGCACCAATACCGGGGAGCTGTTTTTT
>TRBJ1-1|-|-|TRBV29-1
CSTLTYGETEAFF
TGCAGCACCTTAACGTATGGTGAAACTGAAGCTTTCTTT
>TRBJ2-7|-|-|TRBV27
CASSPSALATYEQYF
TGTGCCAGCAGTCCGAGCGCCCTTGCTACCTACGAGCAGTACTTC
>TRBJ2-4|-|-|TRBV5-1
CASSARLDPPLKNIQYF
TGCGCCAGCAGCGCCAGACTGGATCCCCCTCTAAAAAACATTCAGTACTTC
>TRBJ2-5|TRBD2|-|TRBV4-1
CASSPSGLAETQYF
TGCGCCAGCAGCCCTTCAGGACTAGCGGAGACCCAGTACTTC
>TRBJ1-1|-|-|TRBV10-2
CASNMDGEAFF
TGCGCCAGCAATATGGACGGCGAAGCTTTCTTT
>TRBJ2-6|-|-|TRBV7-6
CASGQALSGANVLTF
TGTGCCAGCGGGCAAGCCCTCTCTGGGGCCAACGTCCTGACTTTC
>TRBJ2-1|-|-|TRBV12-5
CASGLVGSDYNEQFF
TGTGCTAGTGGTTTGGTAGGCTCAGATTACAATGAGCAGTTCTTC
>TRBJ2-3|TRBD1|-|TRBV27
CASSLGQSATDTQYF
TGTGCCAGCAGTTTGGGACAGTCTGCCACAGATACGCAGTATTTT
>TRBJ2-3|-|-|TRBV4-1
CASSQEGKTDTQYF
TGCGCCAGCAGCCAAGAAGGGAAAACAGATACGCAGTATTTT
>TRBJ2-3|TRBD1|-|TRBV30
CAWSPGQTTFSTDTQYF
TGTGCCTGGAGTCCGGGACAGACTACCTTTAGCACAGATACGCAGTATTTT
>TRBJ2-5|TRBD2|-|TRBV10-3
CAISELAGTQEFQYF
TGTGCCATCAGTGAACTAGCGGGGACACAAGAGTTCCAGTACTTC
>TRBJ1-1|-|-|TRBV6-5
CASSYSQGGTEAFF
TGTGCCAGCAGTTACTCGCAAGGGGGCACTGAAGCTTTCTTT
>TRBJ2-5|TRBD2|-|TRBV7-9
CASSLALAGLAEETQYF
TGTGCCAGCAGCTTAGCCCTAGCAGGACTAGCAGAGGAGACCCAGTACTTC
>TRBJ1-6|TRBD1|-|TRBV7-9
CASSLGGTGTSPLHF
TGTGCCAGCAGCTTAGGCGGGACAGGGACTTCACCCCTCCACTTT
>TRBJ2-1|-|-|TRBV19
CASSSSSRNEQFF
TGTGCCAGTAGTTCTAGCTCCCGTAATGAGCAGTTCTTC
>TRBJ1-5|-|-|TRBV2
CASGGGVQPQHF
TGTGCCAGCGGCGGGGGCGTCCAGCCCCAGCATTTT
>TRBJ2-3|-|-|TRBV9
CASSVVDSAADTQYF
TGTGCCAGCAGCGTAGTTGATTCAGCGGCAGATACGCAGTATTTT
>TRBJ2-3|TRBD2|-|TRBV7-3
CASSPWGGGGHTDTQYF
TGTGCCAGCAGCCCCTGGGGCGGCGGGGGGCACACAGATACGCAGTATTTT
>TRBJ2-7|TRBD2|-|TRBV6-6
CASSYSIAGGFEQYF
TGTGCCAGCAGTTACTCTATAGCGGGAGGGTTCGAGCAGTACTTC
>TRBJ2-7|TRBD1|-|TRBV7-9
CASSSDRGNYEQYF
TGTGCCAGCAGCTCCGACAGGGGGAACTACGAGCAGTACTTC
>TRBJ2-1|TRBD2|-|TRBV4-1
CASSQDPGLARDEQFF
TGCGCCAGCAGCCAAGACCCGGGACTAGCGAGGGATGAGCAGTTCTTC
>TRBJ1-1|TRBD1|-|TRBV2
CASSAGTGHMNTEAFF
TGTGCCAGCAGTGCCGGGACAGGCCACATGAACACTGAAGCTTTCTTT
>TRBJ2-7|-|few|TRBV5-4
CASSLGASYEQYF
TGTGCCAGCAGCTTGGGGGCCTCCTACGAGCAGTACTTC
>TRBJ2-1|-|-|TRBV2
CASSEAPGYNEQFF
TGTGCCAGCAGTGAAGCACCAGGGTATAATGAGCAGTTCTTC
>TRBJ1-3|-|-|TRBV7-6
CASSLESGNTIYF
TGTGCCAGCAGCTTAGAGTCTGGAAACACCATATATTTT
>TRBJ1-5|-|few|TRBV28
CASSLQGWQGQPQHF
TGTGCCAGCAGTTTGCAGGGGTGGCAAGGTCAGCCCCAGCATTTT
>TRBJ2-3|-|-|TRBV11-2
CASSSNTDTQYF
TGTGCCAGCAGTTCCAACACAGATACGCAGTATTTT
>TRBJ1-1|-|once|TRBV4-1
CASSQGPGMNTEAFF
TGCGCCAGCAGCCAAGGACCAGGCATGAACACTGAAGCTTTCTTT
>TRBJ2-2|TRBD2|-|TRBV4-3
CASSQDGLAVPGGELFF
TGCGCCAGCAGCCAAGATGGGCTAGCGGTCCCAGGCGGGGAGCTGTTTTTT
>TRBJ1-1|-|-|TRBV29-1
CSASLAGEGNTEAFF
TGCAGCGCGTCCTTGGCGGGAGAAGGGAACACTGAAGCTTTCTTT
>TRBJ2-2|-|-|TRBV28
CASSFLGGAAGELFF
TGTGCCAGCAGCTTTCTAGGGGGGGCGGCCGGGGAGCTGTTTTTT
>TRBJ1-5|-|-|TRBV9
CASSVGQDLNQPQHF
TGTGCCAGCAGCGTAGGACAGGATCTCAATCAGCCCCAGCATTTT
>TRBJ2-7|TRBD2|-|TRBV7-9
CASSLETSGGYEQYF
TGTGCCAGCAGCTTAGAAACTAGCGGGGGATACGAGCAGTACTTC
>TRBJ2-7|-|-|TRBV7-3
CASSLDLDYEQYF
TGTGCCAGCAGCTTAGACCTGGACTACGAGCAGTACTTC
>TRBJ1-1|-|-|TRBV13
CASSFFRGGTEAFF
TGTGCCAGCAGCTTTTTCAGGGGTGGTACTGAAGCTTTCTTT
>TRBJ2-3|-|-|TRBV27
CASSPTGSTDTQYF
TGTGCCAGCAGTCCCACAGGTTCCACAGATACGCAGTATTTT
>TRBJ1-2|-|-|TRBV7-9
CASSLVGSWSYGYTF
TGTGCCAGCAGCTTAGTAGGGAGTTGGAGCTATGGCTACACCTTC
>TRBJ1-4|-|-|TRBV6-1
CASSELGWANEKLFF
TGTGCCAGCAGTGAGTTAGGATGGGCTAATGAAAAACTGTTTTTT
>TRBJ2-5|TRBD1|-|TRBV9
CASSAGQGARETQYF
TGTGCCAGCAGCGCCGGACAGGGGGCGCGAGAGACCCAGTACTTC
>TRBJ2-7|TRBD2|-|TRBV10-2
CASRGLTSGRLYEQYF
TGCGCCAGCAGGGGTTTGACTAGCGGGAGACTCTACGAGCAGTACTTC
>TRBJ2-7|-|-|TRBV5-6
CASSTGTGPSYEQYF
TGTGCCAGCAGCACTGGAACAGGGCCCTCTTACGAGCAGTACTTC